This T cell receptor (beta chain) was identified in a study of blood T cell repertoires in COVID-19. As for the study in general: Donors in the United States, Italy and Spain gave samples during acute or convalescent COVID-19. In each case, the material was cDNA or gDNA derived from T cells, B-cell-depleted T cells, or PBMCs.

Per the study methods: Estimated nucleated cell counts came from reference gene primer amplification. Data came from immunoSEQ multiplex PCR; TCRdb stores just in-frame clones and leaves some out. For V, J and clone size, that table is used; D and trimming come from the DNA. The data contain roughly 280,000 clones, approximately 88% of them singletons. The CDR3 spans 14 residues. The germline V gene has CDR1 SGHKS and CDR2 YYEKEE (reference sequence). V was shortened by 2 bases and J by 3 bases, with 11 bases between the two germline ends. The sample was peripheral blood. The V gene is TRBV5-5, the J gene TRBJ1-2; D is possibly TRBD1 (5 bases). The sequence derives from a man aged 45 to 65 with acute or convalescent COVID-19. CDR3 bases: TGTGCCAGCAGCTTAGATTGGGGGGACTATGGCTACACCTTC. It codes for CASSLDWGDYGYTF.